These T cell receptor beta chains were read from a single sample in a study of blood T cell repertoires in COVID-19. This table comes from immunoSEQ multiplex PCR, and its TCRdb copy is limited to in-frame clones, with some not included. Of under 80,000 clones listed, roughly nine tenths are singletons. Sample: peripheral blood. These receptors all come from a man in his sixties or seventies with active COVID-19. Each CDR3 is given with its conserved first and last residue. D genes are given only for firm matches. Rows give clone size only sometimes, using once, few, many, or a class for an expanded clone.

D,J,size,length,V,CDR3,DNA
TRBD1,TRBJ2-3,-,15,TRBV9,CASSPRDRGRDTQYF,TGTGCCAGCAGCCCCCGGGACAGGGGGCGTGATACGCAGTATTTT
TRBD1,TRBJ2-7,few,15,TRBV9,CASSTQGAPRYEQYF,TGTGCCAGCAGCACTCAGGGGGCGCCGAGGTACGAGCAGTACTTC
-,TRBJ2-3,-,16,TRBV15,CATSRDRAGSPGTQYF,TGTGCCACCAGCAGAGATCGGGCAGGGTCCCCGGGTACGCAGTATTTT
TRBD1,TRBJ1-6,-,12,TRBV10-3,CAISARDRDLHF,TGTGCCATCAGTGCCCGGGACAGGGACCTCCACTTT
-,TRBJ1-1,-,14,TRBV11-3,CASSQGRGTTEAFF,TGTGCCAGCAGCCAAGGGAGGGGGACGACTGAAGCTTTCTTT
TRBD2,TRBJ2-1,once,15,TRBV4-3,CASSPGTSGRGEQFF,TGCGCCAGCAGCCCCGGGACTAGCGGGCGGGGGGAGCAGTTCTTC
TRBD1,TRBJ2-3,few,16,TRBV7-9,CASSSTWTGVSDTQYF,TGTGCCAGCAGCTCTACCTGGACAGGGGTTTCAGATACGCAGTATTTT
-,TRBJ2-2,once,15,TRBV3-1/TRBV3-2,CASSQIGGNTGELFF,TGTGCCAGCAGCCAAATTGGCGGGAACACCGGGGAGCTGTTTTTT
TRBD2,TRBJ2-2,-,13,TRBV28,CASSRGDTGELFF,TGTGCCAGCAGTCGGGGGGACACCGGGGAGCTGTTTTTT
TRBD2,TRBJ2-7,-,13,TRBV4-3,CASSQDRGLSMDF,TGCGCCAGCAGCCAAGATAGGGGACTATCGATGGACTTC
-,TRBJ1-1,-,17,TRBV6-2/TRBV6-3,CASSYGGTADRAAEAFF,TGTGCCAGCAGTTATGGGGGGACCGCCGATAGGGCCGCTGAAGCTTTCTTT
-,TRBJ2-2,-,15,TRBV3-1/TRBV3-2,CASSQGWGLGGELFF,TGTGCCAGCAGCCAAGGCTGGGGGCTGGGCGGGGAGCTGTTTTTT
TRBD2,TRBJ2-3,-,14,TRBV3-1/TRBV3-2,CASSQGASGDTQYF,TGTGCCAGCAGCCAAGGGGCTAGCGGTGATACGCAGTATTTT
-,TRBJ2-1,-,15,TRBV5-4,CASSLVVRGYNEQFF,TGTGCCAGCAGCTTGGTTGTCAGGGGCTACAATGAGCAGTTCTTC
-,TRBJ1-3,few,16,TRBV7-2,CASRTMGGGLGNTIYF,TGTGCCAGCAGGACGATGGGGGGTGGTTTAGGAAACACCATATATTTT
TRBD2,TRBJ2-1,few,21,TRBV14,CASSQGVGSARREGIPNEQFF,TGTGCCAGCAGCCAAGGAGTGGGCTCCGCTCGGCGGGAGGGCATTCCGAATGAGCAGTTCTTC
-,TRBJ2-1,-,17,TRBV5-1,CASSLVGTPPGYNEQFF,TGCGCCAGCAGCTTGGTGGGGACTCCCCCGGGGTACAATGAGCAGTTCTTC
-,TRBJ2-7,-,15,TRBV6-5,CASSARTDTPSKQYF,TGTGCCAGCAGCGCCCGGACGGACACCCCCTCGAAGCAGTACTTC
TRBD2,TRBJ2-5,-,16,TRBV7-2,CASSPGLAGGPGTQYF,TGTGCCAGCAGCCCGGGACTAGCGGGAGGGCCGGGGACCCAGTACTTC
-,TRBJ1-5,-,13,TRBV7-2,CASSPETRQPQHF,TGTGCCAGCAGCCCTGAGACACGTCAGCCCCAGCATTTT
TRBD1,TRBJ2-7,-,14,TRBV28,CASSPTGGRDEQYF,TGTGCCAGCAGCCCTACAGGGGGCAGGGACGAGCAGTACTTC
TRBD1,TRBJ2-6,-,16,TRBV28,CAVGTGGAGGANVLTF,TGTGCCGTGGGGACAGGGGGCGCGGGTGGGGCCAACGTCCTGACTTTC
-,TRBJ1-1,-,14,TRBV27,CASRPGHLNTEAFF,TGTGCCAGCAGGCCCGGACACCTCAACACTGAAGCTTTCTTT
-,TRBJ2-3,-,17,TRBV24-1,CATSDIRGAPGTDTQYF,TGTGCCACCAGTGATATAAGGGGCGCCCCGGGCACAGATACGCAGTATTTT
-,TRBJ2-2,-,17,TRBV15,CATSRVGWTGRTGELFF,TGTGCCACCAGCAGAGTAGGATGGACGGGGAGGACCGGGGAGCTGTTTTTT
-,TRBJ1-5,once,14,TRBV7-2,CASSSAGVDQPQHF,TGTGCCAGCAGCTCCGCGGGGGTTGACCAGCCCCAGCATTTT
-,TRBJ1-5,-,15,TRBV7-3,CASSAGRAAGQPQHF,TGTGCCAGCAGCGCCGGCAGGGCCGCCGGGCAGCCCCAGCATTTT
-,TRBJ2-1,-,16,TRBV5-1,CASSLGGPSSYNEQFF,TGCGCCAGCAGCTTGGGAGGTCCTAGCTCCTACAATGAGCAGTTCTTC
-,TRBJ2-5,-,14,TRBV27,CASSFRGGQETQYF,TGTGCCAGCAGTTTTAGGGGCGGTCAAGAGACCCAGTACTTC
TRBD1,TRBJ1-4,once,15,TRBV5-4,CASSLGTGNNEKLFF,TGTGCCAGCAGCTTGGGGACAGGCAATAATGAAAAACTGTTTTTT
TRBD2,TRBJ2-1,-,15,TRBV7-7,CASSPGLAVEGEQFF,TGTGCTAGCAGCCCCGGACTAGCGGTTGAGGGTGAGCAGTTCTTC
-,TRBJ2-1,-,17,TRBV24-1,CATSDLGRGIGYNEQFF,TGTGCCACCAGTGATTTGGGCAGGGGAATAGGGTACAATGAGCAGTTCTTC
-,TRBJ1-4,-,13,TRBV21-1,CARGAATNEKLFF,TGTGCGCGGGGGGCGGCCACTAATGAAAAACTGTTTTTT
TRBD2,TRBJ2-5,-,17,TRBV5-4,CASSLGAGGWYRETQYF,TGTGCCAGCAGCTTGGGAGCGGGAGGGTGGTATCGAGAGACCCAGTACTTC
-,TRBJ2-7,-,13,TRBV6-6,CASSYVPGSEQYF,TGTGCCAGCAGTTACGTCCCCGGTTCGGAGCAGTACTTC
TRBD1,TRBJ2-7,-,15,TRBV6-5,CASSYVAGGSYEQYF,TGTGCCAGCAGTTACGTCGCAGGGGGCTCCTACGAGCAGTACTTC
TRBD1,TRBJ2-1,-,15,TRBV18,CASSQRGTGNNEQFF,TGTGCCAGCTCACAACGCGGGACAGGGAATAATGAGCAGTTCTTC